This is a list of T cell receptor beta chains from one sample in a study of OX40 agonist ivuxolimab in advanced cancers. Only in-frame clones appear in the TCRdb table, and some are missing; sequencing was by immunoSEQ multiplex PCR. The table shows fewer than 90,000 clones, with 85% occurring only once. This sample comprised CD4+ or CD8+ T cells sorted from blood, obtained in a trial of the OX40 agonist ivuxolimab. These receptors were collected from an adult with an advanced solid tumor such as melanoma, head and neck, liver or kidney cancer. Each CDR3 is given with its conserved first and last residue. Fields, in order: J gene, clone size, D gene, V gene, CDR3 DNA, CDR3 protein. A D gene is named only where the DNA matches it firmly. Expanded clones are given a class, and other clones once, few, many or no size at all.

J: TRBJ1-1; size: NA; D: NA; V: TRBV9; DNA: TGTGCCAGCAGCGTAGGTGGTACTTTGAACACTGAAGCTTTCTTT; CDR3: CASSVGGTLNTEAFF
J: TRBJ1-3; size: NA; D: NA; V: TRBV5-1; DNA: TGCGCCAGCAGCTTGACAGGGTTTGGAAACACCATATATTTT; CDR3: CASSLTGFGNTIYF
J: TRBJ2-3; size: NA; D: TRBD1; V: TRBV9; DNA: TGTGCCAGCAGCGAGAGGGACAGGGGGAGCACAGATACGCAGTATTTT; CDR3: CASSERDRGSTDTQYF
J: TRBJ1-2; size: NA; D: NA; V: TRBV7-2; DNA: TGTGCCAGCAGCCTGAGGGGGGGGTACCCCCCCAACTATGGCTACACCTTC; CDR3: CASSLRGGYPPNYGYTF
J: TRBJ1-4; size: NA; D: NA; V: TRBV2; DNA: TGTGCCAGCAGTGGACAAGGACAGATTACAACTAATGAAAAACTGTTTTTT; CDR3: CASSGQGQITTNEKLFF
J: TRBJ2-1; size: NA; D: TRBD2; V: TRBV2; DNA: TGTGCCAGCAGGGAGACTAGCGGGAGTTACAATGAGCAGTTCTTC; CDR3: CASRETSGSYNEQFF
J: TRBJ1-6; size: NA; D: NA; V: TRBV2; DNA: TGTGCCAGCAGTCGTGGGGTTAGAGAGGCTAATAATTCACCCCTCCACTTT; CDR3: CASSRGVREANNSPLHF
J: TRBJ1-4; size: NA; D: NA; V: TRBV29-1; DNA: TGCAGCGTTGAAGACGGGGGGGGATCTGAAAAACTGTTTTTT; CDR3: CSVEDGGGSEKLFF
J: TRBJ2-5; size: NA; D: TRBD2; V: TRBV6-5; DNA: TGTGCCAGCAGTTACTCGATGGTAGCGGGGCAAGAGACCCAGTACTTC; CDR3: CASSYSMVAGQETQYF
J: TRBJ2-5; size: once; D: TRBD2; V: TRBV7-8; DNA: TGTGCCAGCAGCCCCCGGGGGGGGAGTACAGAGACCCAGTACTTC; CDR3: CASSPRGGSTETQYF
J: TRBJ2-1; size: once; D: NA; V: TRBV9; DNA: TGTGCCAGCAGCAAACGCGCTGAGCAGTTCTTC; CDR3: CASSKRAEQFF
J: TRBJ1-1; size: NA; D: NA; V: TRBV7-6; DNA: TGTGCCAGCAGCTTGGGCGCCGGGGGAGGAACTGAAGCTTTCTTT; CDR3: CASSLGAGGGTEAFF
J: TRBJ2-4; size: once; D: NA; V: TRBV4-2; DNA: TGTGCCAGCAGCCAAAATACCGGGACCGACCTTGGGGCCAAAAACATTCAGTACTTC; CDR3: CASSQNTGTDLGAKNIQYF
J: TRBJ1-1; size: NA; D: TRBD1; V: TRBV4-3; DNA: TGCGCCAGCAGCCAAGCGGGACAGGCGAACACTGAAGCTTTCTTT; CDR3: CASSQAGQANTEAFF
J: TRBJ1-5; size: NA; D: TRBD1; V: TRBV9; DNA: TGTGCCAGCAGCTTTGGGACAGGGGGCAATCAGCCCCAGCATTTT; CDR3: CASSFGTGGNQPQHF
J: TRBJ1-2; size: NA; D: TRBD1; V: TRBV7-2; DNA: TGTGCCAGCGAGACCGGGACAGGGGGCCGGGGCTATGGCTACACCTTC; CDR3: CASETGTGGRGYGYTF
J: TRBJ2-7; size: NA; D: TRBD2; V: TRBV11-2; DNA: TGTGCCAGCAGCTTCGGACTAGCGGGAGGGCCTGGTCTCCACGAGCAGTACTTC; CDR3: CASSFGLAGGPGLHEQYF
J: TRBJ1-1; size: NA; D: NA; V: TRBV18; DNA: TGTGCCAGCTCACCTGGGTGGGGGGCAGTGAACACTGAAGCTTTCTTT; CDR3: CASSPGWGAVNTEAFF
J: TRBJ2-2; size: NA; D: NA; V: TRBV6-5; DNA: TGTGCCAGCAGTTCCGACACTCGCAACACCGGGGAGCTGTTTTTT; CDR3: CASSSDTRNTGELFF
J: TRBJ2-4; size: NA; D: TRBD1; V: TRBV25-1; DNA: TGTGCCAGCAGTGAACTCCGGGACAGCATTCAGTACTTC; CDR3: CASSELRDSIQYF
J: TRBJ2-3; size: NA; D: NA; V: TRBV10-3; DNA: TGTGCCATCAGTGAGTCGGCAGCAGCAGATACGCAGTATTTT; CDR3: CAISESAAADTQYF
J: TRBJ1-4; size: NA; D: TRBD1; V: TRBV4-2; DNA: TGTGCCAGCAGCCGGACAGGGACGTTGGAAAAACTGTTTTTT; CDR3: CASSRTGTLEKLFF
J: TRBJ2-1; size: NA; D: NA; V: TRBV19; DNA: TGTGCCAGTAGTATAGCGATGTACAATGAGCAGTTCTTC; CDR3: CASSIAMYNEQFF
J: TRBJ1-6; size: NA; D: TRBD1; V: TRBV5-4; DNA: TGTGCCAGCAGTCGCCGGGACAGGGATTCACCCCTCCACTTT; CDR3: CASSRRDRDSPLHF
J: TRBJ2-5; size: NA; D: TRBD2; V: TRBV11-3; DNA: TGTGCCAGCAGCTTAGTTAGCGGGAGACCCCAAGAGACCCAGTACTTC; CDR3: CASSLVSGRPQETQYF
J: TRBJ1-4; size: NA; D: NA; V: TRBV30; DNA: TGTGCCTGGAGTGTACGCGAAAAACTGTTTTTT; CDR3: CAWSVREKLFF
J: TRBJ2-7; size: few; D: TRBD1; V: TRBV5-1; DNA: TGCGCCAGCAGCTTCGACAGGGGGCCCTACGAGCAGTACTTC; CDR3: CASSFDRGPYEQYF
J: TRBJ1-1; size: NA; D: NA; V: TRBV27; DNA: TGTGCCAGCAGTTATGCCGACAGATTGAACACTGAAGCTTTCTTT; CDR3: CASSYADRLNTEAFF
J: TRBJ1-1; size: NA; D: NA; V: TRBV5-6; DNA: TGTGCCAGCAGCGTCAACGGGGGCACTGAAGCTTTCTTT; CDR3: CASSVNGGTEAFF
J: TRBJ1-5; size: NA; D: NA; V: TRBV7-2; DNA: TGTGCCAGCAGCTTACAGGGAGGTGGGTTGGAGCAGCCCCAGCATTTT; CDR3: CASSLQGGGLEQPQHF